This entry lists 16 T cell receptor beta chains sequenced from one sample in a study of cytomegalovirus exposure and HLA in healthy donors (dated by TCRdb to about 2017). The library relied on the immunoSEQ multiplex PCR assay. The multiplex PCR relied on a mix of 60 forward primers for TCR Vbeta segments and 13 reverse primers for TCR Jbeta segments. Entries here come from immuneACCESS through TCRdb and include only in-frame sequences with V and J called. Some clones fail to appear in such tables; in the studies checked, an unresolved V gene covers under half of the shortfall, and the cause of the remainder is unknown. The table held for this sample gives about 160,000 clones. The ten largest clonotypes hold 2.1% of the sample. The sequencing input was PBMCs. These receptors were collected from a man aged 25-45 years in good health and CMV-seronegative.

The rearrangement links TRBV7-2 to TRBJ2-5; no definite D call. CDR1 and CDR2 from the germline V gene are SGHTA and FQGNSA. V lost 1 base and J 5 bases, leaving 11 bases between the germline ends. The CDR3 is 14 amino acids. This CDR3 reads CASSLGTGWETQYF. The DNA of the CDR3 is TGTGCCAGCAGCTTAGGTACCGGGTGGGAGACCCAGTACTTC. Full variable domain (outside the CDR3, taken from reference TRBV7-2 and TRBJ2-5): GAGVSQSPSNKVTEKGKDVELRCDPISGHTALYWYRQSLGQGLEFLIYFQGNSAPDKSGLPSDRFSAERTGGSVSTLTIQRTQQEDSAVYLCASSLGTGWETQYFGPGTRLLVL.

The J gene is TRBJ2-1, the V gene TRBV11-3; 13 bases match TRBD2. The CDR3 totals 18 residues. V lost 5 bases, J lost 0 bases, and 7 bases stayed unmatched. Germline lookup yields CDR1 SGHNT and CDR2 YENEEA. The CDR3 sequence is CASSPGTSGAPSYNEQFF. The CDR3 bases are TGTGCCAGCAGCCCCGGGACTAGCGGGGCCCCCTCCTACAATGAGCAGTTCTTC.

The V gene is TRBV5-4, the J gene TRBJ2-5; 10 bases agree with TRBD2. Unmatched junction bases numbered 5, after V lost 4 bases and J lost 2 bases. CDR1 SGHNT and CDR2 YYREEE come from the germline V gene (reference sequence). CDR3 length equals 15 residues. CDR3: CASSQGTSAQETQYF. In DNA, the CDR3 is TGTGCCAGCAGCCAGGGGACTAGCGCTCAAGAGACCCAGTACTTC.

The chain combines TRBV5-1 with TRBJ1-1; D possibly corresponds to TRBD1 (5 bases). Looked up from germline, CDR1 is SGHRS and CDR2 is YFSETQ. The CDR3 runs to 14 residues. Between the trimmed V and J ends, which lost 1 base and 3 bases, there was a span of 10 bases. This chain's CDR3 is CASSLQGKDTEAFF. In DNA, the CDR3 is TGCGCCAGCAGCTTGCAGGGTAAGGACACTGAAGCTTTCTTT.

This chain joins TRBV4-3 and TRBJ2-3; no reliable D call. Trimming removed 1 base from V and 5 bases from J, with 13 bases in between. The germline V gene encodes CDR1 LGHNA and CDR2 YSLEER. CDR3 size: 15 residues. CDR3 DNA sequence: TGCGCCAGCAGCCAAGTCGCGCCGACAATAGATACGCAGTATTTT. Its protein product is CASSQVAPTIDTQYF.

This chain uses TRBV4-1 with TRBJ1-5, with TRBD1 identical over 9 bases. The J segment lost 7 bases and the V segment lost 4 bases, leaving 8 bases of the junction unmatched. Germline lookup yields CDR1 MGHRA and CDR2 YSYEKL. This CDR3 has 15 residues. CDR3 amino acids: CASSLFGQGLQPQHF. The CDR3 bases are TGCGCCAGCAGCCTTTTTGGACAGGGGCTACAGCCCCAGCATTTT.

The chain is built from TRBV4-1 and TRBJ2-7; 7 bases agree with TRBD2. Unmatched junction bases numbered 8, after V lost 7 bases and J lost 2 bases. CDR3 length equals 14 residues. Germline V gene lookup returns CDR1 MGHRA and CDR2 YSYEKL. The CDR3 sequence: CASTPGDYAYEQYF. CDR3 in DNA: TGCGCCAGCACCCCGGGGGACTACGCCTACGAGCAGTACTTC.

CDR3 nucleotides: TGTGCCAGCAGCCCCTCGGAGACCCAGTACTTC. Protein product: CASSPSETQYF. The V call is TRBV16, the J call TRBJ2-5; no firm D call. CDR3 length equals 11 residues. Trimming left V 4 bases short and J 5 bases short, with 5 bases between. Germline CDR1 is KGHSY and CDR2 is FQNENV.

The chain employs TRBV10-3 and TRBJ1-2; 7 bases line up with TRBD1. Germline CDR1 is ENHRY and CDR2 is SYGVKD. The trim removed 2 bases at V and 5 bases at J, leaving 8 bases unmatched. CDR3 length: 15 amino acids. This CDR3 reads CAISEGGGRGYGYTF. In DNA form, the CDR3 reads TGTGCCATCAGTGAGGGAGGGGGCAGAGGGTATGGCTACACCTTC.

The CDR3 sequence is CASSLRGTSGRRGLYEQYF. The DNA of the CDR3 is TGTGCCAGCAGCTTAAGGGGGACTAGCGGGAGAAGGGGGCTCTACGAGCAGTACTTC. The chain carries TRBV7-2 and TRBJ2-7; TRBD2 matches 14 bases. The trim removed 2 bases at V and 3 bases at J, leaving 12 bases unmatched. Germline assignment: CDR1 SGHTA and CDR2 FQGNSA. CDR3 length equals 19 residues.

The chain recombines TRBV28 with TRBJ2-7; no definite D call. CDR1 is MDHEN and CDR2 is SYDVKM in the germline V gene. The CDR3 contains 15 residues. V was cut by 7 bases and J by 2 bases, with 18 bases left in between. The CDR3 sequence: CASTRPSIGAYEQYF. The DNA of the CDR3 is TGTGCCAGCACCAGACCATCGATAGGAGCCTACGAGCAGTACTTC. The full variable domain, its missing parts supplied by reference TRBV28 and TRBJ2-7, is DVKVTQSSRYLVKRTGEKVFLECVQDMDHENMFWYRQDPGLGLRLIYFSYDVKMKEKGDIPEGYSVSREKKERFSLILESASTNQTSMYLCASTRPSIGAYEQYFGPGTRLTVT.

The CDR3 nucleotides are TGTGCCAGCAGTCCTGAGGCCCGCACAGATACGCAGTATTTT. Its translation: CASSPEARTDTQYF. The chain is built from TRBV2 and TRBJ2-3, with unresolved D. The CDR3 length is 14 residues. The germline gives CDR1 SNHLY, CDR2 FYNNEI. The V end lost 5 bases, the J end lost 1 base, and 10 bases lay between the germline ends.

The chain joins TRBV19 to TRBJ2-1; 10 bases agree with TRBD2. The junction had 6 bases not matched to a gene; V was cut back by 9 bases and J by 13 bases. Germline assignment: CDR1 LNHDA and CDR2 SQIVND (reference sequence). This CDR3 region has 11 residues. The CDR3: CASRTSGPQFF. For the CDR3, the DNA is TGTGCCAGCCGGACTAGCGGCCCCCAGTTCTTC.

The chain uses TRBV7-9 and TRBJ2-5, with D possibly TRBD2 on 5 matching bases. The CDR3 contains 14 residues. Trimming left V 5 bases short and J 4 bases short, with 14 bases between. Germline values: CDR1 SEHNR, CDR2 FQNEAQ (reference sequence). CDR3 nucleotides: TGTGCCAGCAGCGAGAGGGCGCACGCAGAGACCCAGTACTTC. Protein sequence: CASSERAHAETQYF. Full variable domain (outside the CDR3, taken from reference TRBV7-9 and TRBJ2-5): DTGVSQNPRHKITKRGQNVTFRCDPISEHNRLYWYRQTLGQGPEFLTYFQNEAQLEKSRLLSDRFSAERPKGSFSTLEIQRTEQGDSAMYLCASSERAHAETQYFGPGTRLLVL.

CDR3 loop: CASSEWGQSNQPQHF. Here the CDR3 DNA reads TGTGCCAGCAGTGAATGGGGACAGAGCAATCAGCCCCAGCATTTT. The V gene is TRBV6-1, the J gene TRBJ1-5; 7 bases are shared with TRBD1. The germline CDR1 and CDR2 sequences are MNHNS and SASEGT. This CDR3 is built from 15 residues. J lost 1 base, V lost 2 bases, and 2 bases had no gene match.

The chain employs TRBV19 and TRBJ2-1; a weak D match, TRBD2 (5 bases). The CDR3 runs 16 residues. Trimming shortened V by 1 base and J by 0 bases, and 10 bases separated the two germline ends. The V gene's germline CDR1 is LNHDA and CDR2 SQIVND (reference sequence). The DNA for the CDR3 is TGTGCCAGTAGTATAGGACGGGGAAGCTCCTACAATGAGCAGTTCTTC. It is translated as CASSIGRGSSYNEQFF.